Below are 16 T cell receptor beta chains sequenced from a single sample in a study of T cell repertoires in aging, cancer and after chemotherapy. Amplification of TCR beta used genomic DNA extracted from peripheral blood. Rearranged V-D-J TRB sequences were amplified with a mixed TRB-A/B primer pool. TCRdb fed the multiplex PCR reads into MiXCR, producing one record per CDR3 protein. The repertoire has over 800 distinct CDR3 sequences, around 25% of them found once; the top ten carry less than 70%. The specimen was blood. The receptors shown here come from a human donor with a solid tumor.

This clonotype qualifies as medium-sized (0.01 to 0.1%). The chain joins TRBV12-3 or TRBV12-4 to TRBJ2-6, with unresolved D. The CDR3 is 17 amino acids. Deletions cut 6 bases from V and 4 bases from J, with 19 bases between. CDR3 residues: CASSAHRQWAGANVLTF. The CDR3 DNA reads TGTGCCAGCAGCGCCCACCGGCAGTGGGCCGGGGCCAACGTCCTGACTTTC.

This clonotype appeared a few times. The V call is TRBV10-3, the J call TRBJ2-1; D possibly corresponds to TRBD2 (6 bases). There are 16 residues in the CDR3. Germline CDR1 is ENHRY and CDR2 is SYGVKD. Trimming removed 0 bases at V and 2 bases at J, with 11 bases between. The CDR3 nucleotides are TGTGCCATCAGTGAGTCGACTAGTCGCGCCTACAATGAGCAGTTCTTC. Translation: CAISESTSRAYNEQFF.

In regard to this clonotype: This could be a read error, since a much larger clone is one nucleotide away. This chain connects TRBV19 to TRBJ1-5; 8 bases fit TRBD1. The V gene's germline CDR1 is LNHDA and CDR2 SQIVND (reference sequence). Losses at the gene ends were 4 bases for V and 5 bases for J; bases not matched to a gene: 10. The CDR3 has 16 residues. The CDR3 is CASSTMSGGAYQPQHF. The CDR3 DNA reads as TGTGCCAGTAGTACAATGTCAGGGGGCGCGTATCAGCCCCAGCATTTT.

This clonotype is medium-sized (0.01 to 0.1%) within its sample. The chain uses TRBV18 and TRBJ2-7; D gene uncertain. CDR1 is KGHSH, CDR2 LQKENI, per germline. The CDR3 covers 12 residues. V was cut by 6 bases and J by 0 bases, with 6 bases left in between. In nucleotides, the CDR3 is TGTGCCAGCTCGTCTTTCTCCTACGAGCAGTACTTC. It codes for CASSSFSYEQYF.

This clonotype was counted between two and nine times. V gene TRBV18 combines with J gene TRBJ1-3, with TRBD1 matching over 7 bases. The CDR3 is 15 amino acids. The J segment lost 0 bases and the V segment lost 2 bases, leaving 1 base of the junction unmatched. Germline assignment: CDR1 KGHSH and CDR2 LQKENI. The CDR3 reads CASSPGTVSGNTIYF. The CDR3 nucleotides are TGTGCCAGCTCACCAGGGACAGTCTCTGGAAACACCATATATTTT.

This clonotype has a handful of counts. The chain couples TRBV20-1 to TRBJ1-1; possible D gene TRBD1, 5 bases. The length of the CDR3 is 16 residues. V was shortened by 2 bases and J by 0 bases, with 16 bases between the two germline ends. Germline V gene data show CDR1 as DFQATT and CDR2 as SNEGSKA (reference sequence). CDR3 region: CSARHRTGTVNTEAFF. CDR3 in DNA: TGCAGTGCTAGACACCGAACGGGGACGGTGAACACTGAAGCTTTCTTT.

This clonotype is categorized as medium-sized. The CDR3 protein is CASGRRSGELFF. CDR3 in DNA: TGTGCCAGCGGGAGAAGGTCCGGGGAGCTGTTTTTT. V usage is TRBV11-3 and J usage is TRBJ2-2, with a tentative D call TRBD2 (5 bases). The germline CDR1 and CDR2 sequences are SGHNT and YENEEA. Deletions cut 8 bases from V and 6 bases from J, with 10 bases between. This CDR3 comprises 12 residues.

The J gene is TRBJ1-2, the V gene TRBV12-3 or TRBV12-4; 7 bases map to TRBD1. The junction had 13 bases not matched to a gene; V was cut back by 9 bases and J by 3 bases. The CDR3 runs to 15 residues. The CDR3 DNA follows: TGTGCCAGTTCGTCCGGGACAGCCGTTCACTATGGCTACACCTTC. Translated: CASSSGTAVHYGYTF.

By proportion, this clonotype is medium-sized (0.01 to 0.1%). The CDR3 loop is CASSLAPGMSYGYTF. The CDR3 DNA follows: TGTGCCAGCAGCTTGGCCCCGGGGATGAGCTATGGCTACACCTTC. This chain uses TRBV5-5 with TRBJ1-2; D gene ambiguous. The CDR3 runs to 15 residues. CDR1 is SGHKS, CDR2 YYEKEE, per germline (reference sequence). The V gene lost 0 bases and the J gene lost 4 bases, with 13 bases spanning the gap.

The CDR3 spells CASSFGGLRGTGELFF. CDR3 nucleotides: TGTGCCAGCAGCTTCGGGGGCCTTAGGGGGACCGGGGAGCTGTTTTTT. The chain carries TRBV7-9 and TRBJ2-2; D possibly uses TRBD1 or TRBD2 (6 bases each). The V end lost 3 bases, the J end lost 5 bases, and 16 bases lay between the germline ends. The CDR3 length is 16 residues. From germline, CDR1 is SEHNR and CDR2 FQNEAQ (reference sequence).

The chain couples TRBV29-1 to TRBJ2-1, with TRBD1 identical over 10 bases. Germline assignment: CDR1 SQVTM and CDR2 ANQGSEA. The CDR3 sequence is 14 residues long. With 4 bases clipped from V and 3 bases from J, the junction kept 3 bases outside the gene matches. In DNA, the CDR3 is TGCAGCGTTGCGGGGGACAGGGGCTACAATGAGCAGTTCTTC. It is translated as CSVAGDRGYNEQFF.

This clonotype showed up just once. The CDR3 DNA follows: TGTGCCAGCAGCCCCTACGGGACGGAAAACACCATATATTTT. This encodes CASSPYGTENTIYF. This rearrangement joins TRBV6-5 to TRBJ1-3; tentative D call: TRBD1 (5 bases). The CDR3 totals 14 residues. V was clipped by 6 bases and J by 6 bases, with 15 bases between them. CDR1 is MNHEY, CDR2 SVGAGI, per germline.

By sample share, this clonotype is medium-sized. As DNA, the CDR3 is TGTGCCTGGATGGAGACAGGGGGACTTAATCGGAGGGCTGAGCAGTTCTTC. Its protein product is CAWMETGGLNRRAEQFF. V usage is TRBV30 and J usage is TRBJ2-1; the match to TRBD1 covers 9 bases. The length of the CDR3 is 17 residues. J was trimmed by 9 bases and V by 4 bases; bases with no gene match: 19. CDR1 GTSNPN and CDR2 SVGIG come from the germline V gene (reference sequence).

This clonotype turned up a few times. The chain employs TRBV20-1 and TRBJ1-2; D might be TRBD1 (6 bases). CDR3 size: 10 residues. V was shortened by 1 base and J by 14 bases, with 11 bases between the two germline ends. Germline V gene data show CDR1 as DFQATT and CDR2 as SNEGSKA (reference sequence). Here the CDR3 DNA reads TGCAGTGCTAGAGGAGGGGGGGGGACCTTC. Protein: CSARGGGGTF.

This clonotype is labeled medium-sized. The chain has TRBV12-3 or TRBV12-4 and TRBJ1-3, with a possible D match to TRBD1 (5 bases). The CDR3 is 14 residues long. The CDR3 loop reads CASAQGGTGNTIYF. For the CDR3, the DNA is TGTGCTAGTGCCCAGGGCGGAACTGGAAACACCATATATTTT.

The rearrangement uses TRBV4-2 and TRBJ2-3; possible D gene TRBD2, 7 bases. The CDR3 has 15 amino acids. The germline V gene has CDR1 LGHNA and CDR2 YNFKEQ. V was pared by 2 bases and J by 2 bases, with 11 bases between. CDR3 sequence (DNA): TGTGCCAGCAGCCAATTCGGGGGGCTCACAGATACGCAGTATTTT. It yields the protein CASSQFGGLTDTQYF.